This T cell receptor (beta chain) derives from a study of Ad26.COV2.S vaccination and SARS-CoV-2 variants. TCRdb keeps only in-frame clones here, not all; method: immunoSEQ multiplex PCR. The top ten clones hold about 1.5% of a sample with roughly 700,000 clones, 70% to 90% of them seen once. Treatment given: some 20 received Ad26.COV2.S at low or high dose, single or two shots; roughly 5 received placebo; per-sample allocation not given. Sampling took place 63 days after the first vaccine or placebo injection. Vaccine was an Ad26 vector expressing Wuhan-strain SARS-CoV-2 spike. V gave up 8 bases and J gave up 6 bases, with 5 bases separating them. Per germline, CDR1 GTSNPN and CDR2 SVGIG (reference sequence). This CDR3 is built from 9 residues.

Sequencing was performed on peripheral blood, taken in a trial of Ad26.COV2.S vaccine versus placebo. This receptor was taken from a person between 18 and 60 years old who received the Ad26.COV2.S COVID-19 vaccine or a placebo. The chain joins TRBV30 to TRBJ1-5; D is ambiguous. The chain's CDR3 is CAGGQPQHF. The CDR3 coding sequence is TGTGCCGGCGGTCAGCCCCAGCATTTT.